These 24 T cell receptor beta chains came from one sample sequenced in a study of blood T cell repertoires in COVID-19. Using immunoSEQ multiplex PCR, the repertoire was profiled, and TCRdb retains in-frame clones only, with some absent. Of 140,000 or so clones listed, roughly three quarters are singletons. The source material was peripheral blood. The receptor source for this set is a woman in her sixties or seventies with COVID-19, enrolled during active disease.

Points on this clone: One end of the junction is discordant with germline, which a read error may explain. This rearrangement joins TRBV6-5 to TRBJ2-1; maybe TRBD1 (6 bases). Per germline, CDR1 MNHEY and CDR2 SVGAGI. This CDR3 comprises 14 residues. Here the CDR3 DNA reads TGTGCCAGCAGTTATACCTCCACACAGGGTGAGTGGATCTTC. It encodes CASSYTSTQGEWIF.

The rearrangement joins TRBV7-9 to TRBJ2-2; D perhaps matches TRBD1 (6 bases). CDR3 length: 17 residues. Per the germline V gene, CDR1 is SEHNR and CDR2 is FQNEAQ (reference sequence). V was cut by 0 bases and J by 1 base, with 12 bases left in between. Here the CDR3 reads CASSLAGGRGNTGELFF. CDR3 nucleotides: TGTGCCAGCAGCTTAGCCGGCGGCAGGGGGAACACCGGGGAGCTGTTTTTT.

This clone was found a few times. The rearrangement joins TRBV5-1 to TRBJ1-3, with 7 bases that match TRBD1. The CDR3 extends over 14 amino acids. With V trimmed by 4 bases and J by 4 bases, 5 bases remained unmatched. Germline V CDR1 and CDR2: SGHRS, YFSETQ. CDR3: CASSPQGLGNTIYF. CDR3 bases: TGCGCCAGCAGCCCACAGGGGCTCGGAAACACCATATATTTT.

The CDR3 is CASSPTPRQGQPQHF. CDR3 nucleotides: TGTGCCAGCTCACCGACGCCCAGACAGGGGCAGCCCCAGCATTTT. V and J are TRBV18 and TRBJ1-5, with TRBD1 matching over 8 bases. Trimming removed 3 bases from V and 7 bases from J; junction bases left unmatched: 8. The V gene's germline CDR1 is KGHSH and CDR2 LQKENI. This CDR3 is built from 15 residues.

A note on this clone: Other DNA sequences from this sample encode an identical CDR3 as well. This chain uses TRBV27 with TRBJ2-6; D is ambiguous. Germline assignment: CDR1 MNHEY and CDR2 SMNVEV (reference sequence). Trimming took 4 bases from V and 1 from J, leaving 2 bases between them. CDR3 length equals 13 residues. The CDR3 sequence: CASSSSGANVLTF. In DNA form, the CDR3 reads TGTGCCAGCAGTTCTTCTGGGGCCAACGTCCTGACTTTC.

This chain uses TRBV30 with TRBJ1-3, with D possibly being TRBD1 (6 bases). CDR1 is GTSNPN and CDR2 is SVGIG in the germline V gene (reference sequence). Trimming removed 4 bases from V and 7 bases from J, with 14 bases in between. The CDR3 runs to 13 residues. The CDR3 DNA is TGTGCCTGGACATCTGCAGGGGCGAACACCATATATTTT. This gives the protein CAWTSAGANTIYF.

This clone was recorded a few times. In DNA, the CDR3 is TGTGCCAGTATGGGACAGGGAAGGTACAATGAGCAGTTCTTC. This gives the protein CASMGQGRYNEQFF. V gene TRBV19 combines with J gene TRBJ2-1; TRBD1 matches at 9 bases. Germline-derived CDR1 and CDR2 are LNHDA and SQIVND (reference sequence). Losses at the gene ends were 7 bases for V and 4 bases for J; bases not matched to a gene: 5. The CDR3 is made up of 14 amino acids.

The chain joins TRBV15 to TRBJ2-7; D unclear. CDR1 and CDR2 from the germline V gene are LNHNV and YYDKDF (reference sequence). V lost 0 bases to trimming and J lost 2 bases, with 8 bases between them. This CDR3 is built from 14 residues. In DNA, the CDR3 is TGTGCCACCAGCAGAGAATCAGGTGCCTACGAGCAGTACTTC. Its translation: CATSRESGAYEQYF.

The CDR3 reads CASSVGEQGYRNTIYF. The CDR3 DNA is TGTGCCAGCAGCGTAGGGGAACAGGGATATCGAAACACCATATATTTT. The chain joins TRBV9 to TRBJ1-3, with TRBD1 as a possible D gene (6 bases). Germline V lookup: CDR1 SGDLS, CDR2 YYNGEE. The CDR3 runs to 16 residues. The V and J ends lost 0 bases and 5 bases respectively, with 15 bases between them.

This chain uses TRBV6-1 with TRBJ2-6, with D perhaps TRBD1 (6 bases). Trimming pared 0 bases from V and 3 bases from J, leaving 18 bases between. This CDR3 spans 19 amino acids. From germline, CDR1 is MNHNS and CDR2 SASEGT. The CDR3 protein is CASSEALRQGRRGANVLTF. CDR3 DNA: TGTGCCAGCAGTGAAGCGCTTCGGCAGGGGAGACGTGGGGCCAACGTCCTGACTTTC.

This sequence joins TRBV3-1 (or the pseudogene TRBV3-2) and TRBJ1-2, with TRBD1 identical over 9 bases. The CDR3 has 17 residues. Losses at the gene ends were 4 bases for V and 3 bases for J; bases not matched to a gene: 12. The germline CDR1 and CDR2 sequences are LGHDT and YNNKEL (reference sequence). CDR3 in amino acids: CASSLSVPGQGYYGYTF. The CDR3 DNA reads as TGTGCCAGCAGCCTCTCAGTCCCGGGACAGGGATACTATGGCTACACCTTC.

The chain links TRBV19 to TRBJ1-5; D call uncertain. CDR1 is LNHDA, CDR2 SQIVND, per germline (reference sequence). Trimming shortened V by 6 bases and J by 3 bases, and 9 bases separated the two germline ends. The CDR3 loop spans 13 amino acids. In nucleotides, the CDR3 is TGTGCCAGTAGCCCCGGAGTCAATCAGCCCCAGCATTTT. Protein: CASSPGVNQPQHF.

The genes are TRBV19 and TRBJ2-3, with unresolved D. Trimming left V 2 bases short and J 0 bases short, with 9 bases between. The CDR3 runs 15 residues. Germline CDR1 LNHDA, CDR2 SQIVND (reference sequence). The CDR3 loop is CASSILTASTDTQYF. The CDR3 DNA reads as TGTGCCAGTAGTATACTAACTGCTAGCACAGATACGCAGTATTTT. The complete variable domain, with remaining parts taken from reference TRBV19 and TRBJ2-3, reads DGGITQSPKYLFRKEGQNVTLSCEQNLNHDAMYWYRQDPGQGLRLIYYSQIVNDFQKGDIAEGYSVSREKKESFPLTVTSAQKNPTAFYLCASSILTASTDTQYFGPGTRLTVL.

The chain uses TRBV27 and TRBJ1-4; D perhaps matches TRBD1 (5 bases). The CDR3 covers 13 residues. V lost 5 bases to trimming and J lost 4 bases, with 8 bases between them. Germline V gene lookup returns CDR1 MNHEY and CDR2 SMNVEV (reference sequence). The CDR3 sequence is CASSGTGNEKLFF. Here the CDR3 DNA reads TGTGCCAGCAGTGGCACAGGTAATGAAAAACTGTTTTTT.

The CDR3 nucleotides read TGTGCCAGCAGCGTAGGTATCCAGGGAGGGGACAATGAGCAGTTCTTC. Amino acid sequence: CASSVGIQGGDNEQFF. The rearrangement uses TRBV9 and TRBJ2-1; 7 bases are a match to TRBD2. With 0 bases clipped from V and 5 bases from J, the junction kept 8 bases outside the gene matches. The CDR3 has 16 residues. Germline CDR1 reads SGDLS; CDR2 reads YYNGEE.

The gene calls are TRBV5-1 and TRBJ1-4; 7 bases are shared with TRBD1. V trimming: 4 bases; J trimming: 5 bases; junction bases outside the gene matches: 11. Germline CDR1 and CDR2: SGHRS and YFSETQ. CDR3 length: 16 amino acids. CDR3 DNA sequence: TGCGCCAGCAGCCCCACTGGGGTGGGACAGAATGAAAAACTGTTTTTT. Its protein product is CASSPTGVGQNEKLFF. Combining the CDR3 with reference TRBV5-1 and TRBJ1-4 gives the whole variable domain KAGVTQTPRYLIKTRGQQVTLSCSPISGHRSVSWYQQTPGQGLQFLFEYFSETQRNKGNFPGRFSGRQFSNSRSEMNVSTLELGDSALYLCASSPTGVGQNEKLFFGSGTQLSVL.

There are a few counts of this clone. The chain combines TRBV7-3 with TRBJ1-6; TRBD1 agrees at 9 bases. Per germline, CDR1 SGHTA and CDR2 FQGTGA. The length of the CDR3 is 14 residues. After removal of 5 bases from V and 7 bases from J, the junction contained 3 bases not matched to a gene. CDR3 sequence: CASSQGQGNSPLHF. The CDR3 DNA sequence: TGTGCCAGCAGCCAAGGACAGGGGAATTCACCCCTCCACTTT.

This chain connects TRBV18 to TRBJ2-3; D is perhaps TRBD2 (6 bases). V gave up 1 base and J gave up 1 base, with 15 bases separating them. The CDR3 has 17 residues. Germline-derived CDR1 and CDR2 are KGHSH and LQKENI. The CDR3 is CASSPLGGSLGTDTQYF. The CDR3 DNA reads as TGTGCCAGCTCACCACTGGGGGGATCACTAGGCACAGATACGCAGTATTTT.

This clone was picked up a small number of times. V gene TRBV9 combines with J gene TRBJ2-7, with TRBD2 matching 11 bases. Germline V gene lookup returns CDR1 SGDLS and CDR2 YYNGEE. This CDR3 is built from 13 residues. After removal of 4 bases from V and 7 bases from J, the junction contained 4 bases not matched to a gene. CDR3 nucleotides: TGTGCCAGCAGCTTTCGGACTAGCGGGGAGCAGTACTTC. This gives the protein CASSFRTSGEQYF.

The V gene is TRBV7-2, the J gene TRBJ2-7; 11 bases match TRBD2. The CDR3 is 15 residues long. The V and J ends lost 5 bases and 4 bases, in that order; junction bases with no gene match: 7. Germline V gives CDR1 SGHTA, CDR2 FQGNSA. The CDR3 DNA reads TGTGCCAGCAGCCTTACTAGCGGGGGTATTTACGAGCAGTACTTC. Translation gives CASSLTSGGIYEQYF.

The CDR3 sequence is CASRPSRQGRNSPLHF. The CDR3 bases are TGTGCCAGCAGACCCTCCCGACAGGGGCGGAATTCACCCCTCCACTTT. The gene calls are TRBV3-1 (or the pseudogene TRBV3-2) and TRBJ1-6, with 8 bases identical to TRBD1. Germline trimming cut 6 bases from V and 7 bases from J; bases unmatched to any gene: 11. Looked up from germline, CDR1 is LGHDT and CDR2 is YNNKEL (reference sequence). The CDR3 length is 16 residues.

V and J are TRBV7-8 and TRBJ2-5; D is perhaps TRBD1 (5 bases). V dropped 6 bases and J dropped 4 bases, with 15 bases sitting between them. The CDR3 runs to 14 residues. Germline V gene sequence: CDR1 SGHVS, CDR2 FQNEAQ. The CDR3 bases are TGTGCCAGCAGGCCGGTTAGAACAGGAGAGACCCAGTACTTC. Amino acid sequence: CASRPVRTGETQYF.

The CDR3 bases are TGTGCCAGCAGCTCCACGACCCTGGGACAGGGGCTCAACACCGGGGAGCTGTTTTTT. Its protein product is CASSSTTLGQGLNTGELFF. The chain joins TRBV11-3 to TRBJ2-2; 10 bases map to TRBD1. CDR3 length: 19 residues. V trimming: 4 bases; J trimming: 2 bases; junction bases outside the gene matches: 13. In germline, CDR1 is SGHNT, CDR2 YENEEA.

This chain links TRBV7-2 with TRBJ2-3; no firm D call. There are 11 residues in the CDR3. Germline values: CDR1 SGHTA, CDR2 FQGNSA. The germline V and J ends were trimmed by 6 bases and 4 bases, with 5 bases remaining between them. CDR3 in DNA: TGTGCCAGCAGTTCTTCAGATACGCAGTATTTT. Translated: CASSSSDTQYF.